The 29 T cell receptor beta chains given below trace back to one sample, sequenced in a study of cytomegalovirus exposure and HLA in healthy donors. The PCR ran on 60 Vbeta and 13 Jbeta primers. The assay was immunoSEQ multiplex PCR, and TCRdb's table has in-frame clones only and misses some. The sample comprises around 150,000 clones, 75% to 80% of which are singletons, and 1.5% to 2% rests with the top ten. The sample consisted of PBMCs. The receptors were gathered from a woman aged 25 to 39 in good health and CMV-seronegative.

This chain joins TRBV2 and TRBJ1-2, with D possibly TRBD1 on 6 matching bases. Germline CDR1 is SNHLY and CDR2 is FYNNEI. CDR3 length: 18 amino acids. Trimming took off 1 base at V and 0 bases at J, with 18 bases between the two ends. The CDR3 bases are TGTGCCAGCAGTGAAGTCAGGACAGCAGACCTAACTAACTATGGCTACACCTTC. Amino acids: CASSEVRTADLTNYGYTF.

The chain links TRBV4-1 to TRBJ1-1, with 8 bases identical to TRBD1. This CDR3 is 18 amino acids long. Unmatched junction bases numbered 14, after V lost 0 bases and J lost 5 bases. In germline, CDR1 is MGHRA, CDR2 YSYEKL. The CDR3 nucleotides read TGCGCCAGCAGCCAAGATCCCCAGGGGGCCTCTTCGGGTACTGAAGCTTTCTTT. This gives the protein CASSQDPQGASSGTEAFF.

This clone was seen a single time. This chain uses TRBV7-6 with TRBJ2-6; D not certain. The ends were cut back, 1 base at V and 0 bases at J, with 10 bases in the middle. Germline CDR1 reads SGHVS; CDR2 reads FNYEAQ. This CDR3 contains 17 residues. The CDR3 sequence is CASSLDATISGANVLTF. For the CDR3, the DNA is TGTGCCAGCAGCTTAGACGCGACAATCTCTGGGGCCAACGTCCTGACTTTC.

The chain couples TRBV28 to TRBJ2-7; tentative D call: TRBD1 (6 bases). Trimming shortened V by 7 bases and J by 9 bases, and 22 bases separated the two germline ends. The germline V gene encodes CDR1 MDHEN and CDR2 SYDVKM. The length of the CDR3 is 14 residues. Here the CDR3 reads CASTPPGQGLGQYF. The CDR3 coding sequence is TGTGCCAGCACCCCCCCAGGGCAGGGGTTAGGGCAGTACTTC.

The CDR3 loop is CASSIGRAGNTIYF. The CDR3 DNA reads TGTGCCAGCAGTATAGGGCGGGCTGGAAACACCATATATTTT. This chain uses TRBV6-1 with TRBJ1-3; D is unclear. Germline V gene lookup returns CDR1 MNHNS and CDR2 SASEGT. V lost 5 bases and J 2 bases, leaving 10 bases between the germline ends. This CDR3 spans 14 amino acids.

This chain links TRBV6-1 with TRBJ2-4, with TRBD1 matching over 9 bases. This CDR3 has 16 amino acids. Germline V gene sequence: CDR1 MNHNS, CDR2 SASEGT. J gave up 6 bases and V 1 base, and 7 bases lay outside the gene matches. CDR3 in amino acids: CASSEDRGLVRNIQYF. The CDR3 DNA sequence: TGTGCCAGCAGTGAAGACAGGGGGCTGGTTAGAAACATTCAGTACTTC.

In its sample, this clone was seen a few times. The J gene is TRBJ1-2, the V gene TRBV30, with D perhaps TRBD1 (5 bases). Germline-derived CDR1 and CDR2 are GTSNPN and SVGIG (reference sequence). The CDR3 runs 13 residues. Trimming pared 0 bases from V and 4 bases from J, leaving 9 bases between. The CDR3 sequence is CAWSVGAVYGYTF. CDR3 DNA sequence: TGTGCCTGGAGTGTTGGGGCCGTCTATGGCTACACCTTC.

This rearrangement joins TRBV5-4 to TRBJ2-5, with 7 positions matching TRBD2. Unmatched junction bases numbered 5, after V lost 4 bases and J lost 2 bases. CDR1 and CDR2 from the germline V gene are SGHNT and YYREEE (reference sequence). The length of the CDR3 is 14 residues. As DNA, the CDR3 is TGTGCCAGCAGCCTATGGGGGGGACAAGAGACCCAGTACTTC. Its translation is CASSLWGGQETQYF.

The CDR3, as DNA: TGCGCCAGCAGCTTCCGGGACAGTAATCAGCCCCAGCATTTT. It encodes CASSFRDSNQPQHF. The chain carries TRBV5-1 and TRBJ1-5; 7 positions match TRBD1. The germline gives CDR1 SGHRS, CDR2 YFSETQ. V was pared by 2 bases and J by 4 bases, with 3 bases of the junction left unmatched. The CDR3 runs 14 residues. Supplemented by reference TRBV5-1 and TRBJ1-5, the full variable domain reads KAGVTQTPRYLIKTRGQQVTLSCSPISGHRSVSWYQQTPGQGLQFLFEYFSETQRNKGNFPGRFSGRQFSNSRSEMNVSTLELGDSALYLCASSFRDSNQPQHFGDGTRLSIL.

Note on this clone: This specimen includes other DNA sequences encoding the same CDR3. The chain uses TRBV9 and TRBJ2-2; tentative D call: TRBD1 (5 bases). CDR3 length: 14 amino acids. The germline V and J ends were trimmed by 3 bases and 5 bases, with 11 bases remaining between them. Per the germline V gene, CDR1 is SGDLS and CDR2 is YYNGEE. The CDR3 sequence: CASSGGHSTGELFF. The CDR3, as DNA: TGTGCCAGCAGCGGAGGACACTCGACCGGGGAGCTGTTTTTT. Based on the CDR3 plus reference TRBV9 and TRBJ2-2, the full variable domain is DSGVTQTPKHLITATGQRVTLRCSPRSGDLSVYWYQQSLDQGLQFLIQYYNGEERAKGNILERFSAQQFPDLHSELNLSSLELGDSALYFCASSGGHSTGELFFGEGSRLTVL.

V is TRBV10-2 and J is TRBJ1-1, with 10 bases aligning to TRBD1. Germline CDR1 WSHSY, CDR2 SAAADI. Germline trimming cut 7 bases from V and 1 base from J; bases unmatched to any gene: 6. There are 15 residues in the CDR3. CDR3 DNA sequence: TGCGCCAGCATTCCGGGACAGGGGACGAACACTGAAGCTTTCTTT. Residues: CASIPGQGTNTEAFF.

This chain connects TRBV18 to TRBJ1-5; D is perhaps TRBD1 (6 bases). With 5 bases removed from V and 0 bases from J, the gap between germline ends came to 11 bases. Per germline, CDR1 KGHSH and CDR2 LQKENI. CDR3 size: 15 residues. CDR3 loop: CASSKQGHSNQPQHF. CDR3 in DNA: TGTGCCAGCTCAAAACAGGGTCATAGCAATCAGCCCCAGCATTTT.

This rearrangement joins TRBV30 to TRBJ2-4; TRBD1 agrees at 12 bases. There are 16 residues in the CDR3. V lost 3 bases, J lost 8 bases, and 11 bases stayed unmatched. Looked up from germline, CDR1 is GTSNPN and CDR2 is SVGIG (reference sequence). The CDR3: CAWSLGTGGAWDIQYF. The DNA for the CDR3 is TGTGCCTGGAGCCTAGGGACAGGGGGCGCATGGGACATTCAGTACTTC.

This chain connects TRBV9 to TRBJ2-3, with D possibly matching TRBD2 (6 bases). The CDR3 length is 16 residues. Germline CDR1 is SGDLS and CDR2 is YYNGEE. Trimming took off 2 bases at V and 5 bases at J, with 18 bases between the two ends. The CDR3 sequence: CASSVDLLGGGDTQYF. Here the CDR3 DNA reads TGTGCCAGCAGCGTTGACCTGTTGGGGGGAGGAGATACGCAGTATTTT.

The rearrangement uses TRBV12-5 and TRBJ2-7; 14 bases align to TRBD2. Germline values: CDR1 LGHNT, CDR2 FRNRAP. The CDR3 covers 17 residues. V shed 4 bases and J 6 bases; nucleotides not matched to a gene: 11. CDR3 region: CASGSTLTSGGAGEQYF. CDR3 DNA: TGTGCTAGTGGTTCTACCCTGACTAGCGGGGGGGCGGGCGAGCAGTACTTC.

V usage is TRBV15 and J usage is TRBJ2-7, with TRBD1 as a possible D gene (6 bases). The CDR3 covers 17 residues. The V gene's germline CDR1 is LNHNV and CDR2 YYDKDF (reference sequence). V shed 5 bases and J shed 3 bases, with 23 bases lying between them. In DNA form, the CDR3 reads TGTGCCACCAGCCGACCCCGAATACAGGGAATGGTCTACGAGCAGTACTTC. Translation: CATSRPRIQGMVYEQYF.

This chain connects TRBV9 to TRBJ2-7, with D tentatively TRBD1 (5 bases). CDR3 length: 13 residues. CDR1 and CDR2 from the germline V gene are SGDLS and YYNGEE. Trimming took off 0 bases at V and 4 bases at J, with 8 bases between the two ends. CDR3: CASSVGRAYEQYF. In DNA form, the CDR3 reads TGTGCCAGCAGCGTAGGCAGGGCTTACGAGCAGTACTTC.

This clone was seen only a few times. The J gene is TRBJ2-4, the V gene TRBV7-6; TRBD1 is a possible D gene (5 bases). From germline, CDR1 is SGHVS and CDR2 FNYEAQ. This CDR3 has 14 amino acids. V gave up 0 bases and J gave up 6 bases, with 9 bases separating them. CDR3 sequence: CASSLAGEANIQYF. In DNA, the CDR3 is TGTGCCAGCAGCTTAGCAGGGGAAGCAAACATTCAGTACTTC.

V is TRBV4-1 and J is TRBJ1-1, with TRBD1 matching over 8 bases. Germline V gene data show CDR1 as MGHRA and CDR2 as YSYEKL. The CDR3 length is 18 residues. Unmatched junction bases numbered 10, after V lost 0 bases and J lost 1 base. The CDR3 region is CASSQEPGGQIPNTEAFF. The CDR3 DNA sequence: TGCGCCAGCAGCCAAGAACCAGGGGGCCAGATTCCGAACACTGAAGCTTTCTTT.

The J gene is TRBJ2-7, the V gene TRBV5-1; TRBD2 might be the D (7 bases). The CDR3 runs 14 residues. Between the trimmed V and J ends, which lost 0 bases and 3 bases, there was a span of 10 bases. Germline CDR1 reads SGHRS; CDR2 reads YFSETQ. The CDR3 coding sequence is TGCGCCAGCAGCTTGGAGGGGGGGGACTACGAGCAGTACTTC. Encoded protein: CASSLEGGDYEQYF.

The rearrangement links TRBV7-8 to TRBJ2-7; TRBD1 aligns across 7 bases. The CDR3 extends over 15 amino acids. The trim removed 1 base at V and 6 bases at J, leaving 9 bases unmatched. The V gene's germline CDR1 is SGHVS and CDR2 FQNEAQ. The CDR3 here is CASSLVTGVGAEQYF. DNA for the CDR3: TGTGCCAGCAGCTTAGTTACAGGGGTGGGGGCCGAGCAGTACTTC.

J is TRBJ2-3 and V is TRBV11-2; D possibly corresponds to TRBD1 (6 bases). The V gene's germline CDR1 is SGHAT and CDR2 FQNNGV. The CDR3 loop spans 14 amino acids. Trimming took 1 base from V and 7 from J, leaving 12 bases between them. CDR3: CASSLVRGRNTQYF. CDR3 coding DNA: TGTGCCAGCAGCTTAGTCAGGGGCAGGAATACGCAGTATTTT.

The chain carries TRBV5-1 and TRBJ2-3, with TRBD1 as a possible D gene (5 bases). Germline V lookup: CDR1 SGHRS, CDR2 YFSETQ. V was shortened by 0 bases and J by 2 bases, with 10 bases between the two germline ends. This CDR3 is 15 amino acids long. CDR3 bases: TGCGCCAGCAGCTTGGACCAGGGAAACACAGATACGCAGTATTTT. Its protein is CASSLDQGNTDTQYF.

The rearrangement uses TRBV14 and TRBJ2-1; 11 nucleotides agree with TRBD2. CDR1 and CDR2 (germline): SGHDN, FVKESK. The CDR3 has 20 amino acids. V dropped 2 bases and J dropped 1; count of bases not matched to a gene: 13. The DNA for the CDR3 is TGTGCCAGCAGCCAAAGCGGGCTAGCGGGGGGCCTGAGTTCCTACAATGAGCAGTTCTTC. Its protein is CASSQSGLAGGLSSYNEQFF.

This clone was observed a handful of times. The rearrangement links TRBV19 to TRBJ2-7; 7 positions match TRBD1. V was pared by 7 bases and J by 0 bases, with 6 bases of the junction left unmatched. Germline CDR1 LNHDA, CDR2 SQIVND (reference sequence). This CDR3 spans 14 amino acids. For the CDR3, the DNA is TGTGCCAGTACCAGGGACAGCAGCTCCTACGAGCAGTACTTC. It is translated as CASTRDSSSYEQYF.

This clone counts as medium-sized. The chain carries TRBV6-4 and TRBJ2-3; 8 bases fit TRBD2. Germline V gives CDR1 MRHNA, CDR2 SNTAGT. The CDR3 extends over 15 amino acids. With V trimmed by 0 bases and J by 1 base, 0 bases remained unmatched. In DNA form, the CDR3 reads TGTGCCAGCAGTGACTCCGGGGGGGGCACAGATACGCAGTATTTT. The encoded protein is CASSDSGGGTDTQYF.

The genes are TRBV4-2 and TRBJ1-4, with 9 bases fitting TRBD1. The CDR3 length is 19 residues. Trimming at V came to 3 bases and at J to 7 bases, leaving 18 bases not matched to a gene. Germline V lookup: CDR1 LGHNA, CDR2 YNFKEQ. The CDR3 DNA sequence: TGTGCCAGCAGCCATCTCACCCCCGGGACAGGGCACCGGGGTGAAAAACTGTTTTTT. Its protein is CASSHLTPGTGHRGEKLFF.

This chain connects TRBV6-1 to TRBJ2-7; TRBD1 is a possible D gene (5 bases). This CDR3 spans 11 amino acids. V was pared by 6 bases and J by 4 bases, with 7 bases between. Germline-derived CDR1 and CDR2 are MNHNS and SASEGT. CDR3 sequence: CASRDNYEQYF. CDR3 in DNA: TGTGCCAGCAGGGACAATTACGAGCAGTACTTC.

The rearrangement uses TRBV27 and TRBJ1-3; perhaps TRBD1 as D (6 bases). CDR3 length: 18 amino acids. V shed 5 bases and J shed 8 bases, with 28 bases lying between them. In germline, CDR1 is MNHEY, CDR2 SMNVEV (reference sequence). This CDR3 reads CASSRSPLMGGRLDTIYF. In DNA form, the CDR3 reads TGTGCCAGCAGTCGAAGCCCCCTTATGGGGGGGCGCCTAGACACCATATATTTT.